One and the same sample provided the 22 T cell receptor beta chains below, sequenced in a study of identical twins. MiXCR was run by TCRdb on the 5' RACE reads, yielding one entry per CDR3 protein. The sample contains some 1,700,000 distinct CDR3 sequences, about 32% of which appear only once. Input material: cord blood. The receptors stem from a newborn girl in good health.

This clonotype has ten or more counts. The DNA for the CDR3 is TGTGCCAGCAGTGTCCGATACAATGAGCAGTTCTTC. Translating it yields CASSVRYNEQFF. The chain is built from TRBV9 and TRBJ2-1; D ambiguous. This CDR3 spans 12 amino acids. Trimming took 5 bases from V and 4 from J, leaving 7 bases between them. Germline-derived CDR1 and CDR2 are SGDLS and YYNGEE.

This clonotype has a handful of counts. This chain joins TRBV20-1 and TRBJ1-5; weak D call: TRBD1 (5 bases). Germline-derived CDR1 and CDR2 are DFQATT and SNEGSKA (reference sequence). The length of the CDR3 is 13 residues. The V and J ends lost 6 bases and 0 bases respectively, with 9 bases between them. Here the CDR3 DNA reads TGCAGTGCGTCTCAGGGTAGCAATCAGCCCCAGCATTTT. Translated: CSASQGSNQPQHF.

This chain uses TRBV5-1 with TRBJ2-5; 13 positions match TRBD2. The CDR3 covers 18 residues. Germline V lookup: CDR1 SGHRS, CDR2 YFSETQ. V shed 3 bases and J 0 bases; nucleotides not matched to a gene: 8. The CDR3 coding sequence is TGCGCCAGCAGCTATCGACTAGCGGGGGGCCGGCACCAAGAGACCCAGTACTTC. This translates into CASSYRLAGGRHQETQYF.

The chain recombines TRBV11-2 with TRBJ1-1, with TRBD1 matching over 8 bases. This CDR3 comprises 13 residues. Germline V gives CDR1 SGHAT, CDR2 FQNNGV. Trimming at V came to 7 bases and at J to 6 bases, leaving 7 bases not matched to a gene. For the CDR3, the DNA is TGTGCCAGCACGAGAGACAGGGGACCTGAAGCTTTCTTT. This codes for CASTRDRGPEAFF.

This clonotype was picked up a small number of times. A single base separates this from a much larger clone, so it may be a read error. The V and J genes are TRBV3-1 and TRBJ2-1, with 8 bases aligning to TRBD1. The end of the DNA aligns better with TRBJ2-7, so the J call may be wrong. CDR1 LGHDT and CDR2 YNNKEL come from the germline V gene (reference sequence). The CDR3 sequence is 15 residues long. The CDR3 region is CASSPGQGSYNEQYF. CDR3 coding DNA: TGTGCCAGCAGCCCCGGACAGGGCTCCTACAATGAGCAGTACTTC.

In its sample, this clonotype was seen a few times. CDR3 DNA sequence: TGTGCCAGCAGTTTAGACGGACAGGGGAACTATGGCTACACCTTC. It yields the protein CASSLDGQGNYGYTF. The rearrangement uses TRBV12-3 or TRBV12-4 and TRBJ1-2; 9 bases match TRBD1. V was clipped by 1 base and J by 2 bases; unmatched bases: 2. The CDR3 contains 15 residues.

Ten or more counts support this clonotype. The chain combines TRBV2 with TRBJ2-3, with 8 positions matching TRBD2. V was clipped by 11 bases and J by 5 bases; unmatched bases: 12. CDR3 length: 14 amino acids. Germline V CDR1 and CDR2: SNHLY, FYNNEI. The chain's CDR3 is CASNLAGRGDTQYF. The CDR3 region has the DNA TGTGCCTCAAATTTAGCGGGGAGGGGAGATACGCAGTATTTT.

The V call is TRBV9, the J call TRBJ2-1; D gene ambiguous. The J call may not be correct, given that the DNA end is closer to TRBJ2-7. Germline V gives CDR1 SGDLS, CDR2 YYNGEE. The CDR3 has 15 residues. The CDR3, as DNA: TGTGCCAGCAGCGTAGAAATAGCCGCCTACAATGAGCAGTACTTC. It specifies CASSVEIAAYNEQYF.

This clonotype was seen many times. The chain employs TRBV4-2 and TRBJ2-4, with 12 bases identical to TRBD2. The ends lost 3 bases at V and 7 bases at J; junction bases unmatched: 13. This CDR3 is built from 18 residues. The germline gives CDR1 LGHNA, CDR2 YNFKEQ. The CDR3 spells CASSQPLAGGSIRNIQYF. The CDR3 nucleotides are TGTGCCAGCAGCCAGCCCCTAGCGGGGGGGTCTATAAGGAACATTCAGTACTTC.

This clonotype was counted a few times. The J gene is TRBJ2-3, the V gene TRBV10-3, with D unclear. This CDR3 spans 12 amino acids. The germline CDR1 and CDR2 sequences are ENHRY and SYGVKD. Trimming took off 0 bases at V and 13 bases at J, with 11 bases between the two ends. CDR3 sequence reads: CAISESGRREYF. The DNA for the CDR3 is TGTGCCATCAGTGAGTCGGGAAGACGAGAGTATTTT.

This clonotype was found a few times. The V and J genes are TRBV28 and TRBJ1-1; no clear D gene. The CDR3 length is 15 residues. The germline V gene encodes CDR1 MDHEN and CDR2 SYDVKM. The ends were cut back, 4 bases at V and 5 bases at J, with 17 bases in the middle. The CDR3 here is CASSSPPPSGTEAFF. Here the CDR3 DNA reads TGTGCCAGCAGTTCCCCCCCCCCGAGTGGGACTGAAGCTTTCTTT.

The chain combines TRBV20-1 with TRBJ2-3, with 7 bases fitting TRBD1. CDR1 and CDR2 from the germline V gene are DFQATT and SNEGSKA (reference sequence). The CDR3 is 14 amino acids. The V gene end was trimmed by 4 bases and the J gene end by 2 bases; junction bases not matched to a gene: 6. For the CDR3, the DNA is TGCAGTGCTACCATAGGGGGCCCCACAGATACGCAGTATTTT. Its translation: CSATIGGPTDTQYF.

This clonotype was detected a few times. CDR3 sequence reads: CASSESGYHGYTF. CDR3 nucleotides: TGTGCCAGCAGTGAATCAGGGTACCATGGCTACACCTTC. This chain links TRBV6-1 with TRBJ1-2, with D maybe TRBD1 (5 bases). Per the germline V gene, CDR1 is MNHNS and CDR2 is SASEGT. CDR3 length: 13 residues. V lost 2 bases to trimming and J lost 6 bases, with 10 bases between them.

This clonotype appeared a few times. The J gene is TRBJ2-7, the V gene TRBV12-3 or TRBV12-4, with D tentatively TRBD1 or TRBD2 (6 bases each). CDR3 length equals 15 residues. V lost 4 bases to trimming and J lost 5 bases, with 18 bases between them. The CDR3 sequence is CASSSYRGLKDEQYF. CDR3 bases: TGTGCCAGCAGTTCGTACCGGGGGCTAAAGGACGAGCAGTACTTC.

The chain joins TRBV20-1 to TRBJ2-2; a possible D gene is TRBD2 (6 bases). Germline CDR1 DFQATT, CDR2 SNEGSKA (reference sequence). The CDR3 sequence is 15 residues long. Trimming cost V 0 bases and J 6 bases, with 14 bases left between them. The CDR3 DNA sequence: TGCAGTGCTAGAGATTTTGGGGCTAGCGCCGGGGAGCTGTTTTTT. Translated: CSARDFGASAGELFF.

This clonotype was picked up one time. CDR3 in DNA: TGTGCCAGCAGTCATAGCGGGAGAGGGAACACCGGGGAGCTGTTTTTT. Protein product: CASSHSGRGNTGELFF. The J gene is TRBJ2-2, the V gene TRBV28, with TRBD2 identical over 9 bases. The CDR3 totals 16 residues. V dropped 5 bases and J dropped 1; count of bases not matched to a gene: 5. Germline V gene sequence: CDR1 MDHEN, CDR2 SYDVKM. Complete variable domain (other parts from reference TRBV28 and TRBJ2-2): DVKVTQSSRYLVKRTGEKVFLECVQDMDHENMFWYRQDPGLGLRLIYFSYDVKMKEKGDIPEGYSVSREKKERFSLILESASTNQTSMYLCASSHSGRGNTGELFFGEGSRLTVL.

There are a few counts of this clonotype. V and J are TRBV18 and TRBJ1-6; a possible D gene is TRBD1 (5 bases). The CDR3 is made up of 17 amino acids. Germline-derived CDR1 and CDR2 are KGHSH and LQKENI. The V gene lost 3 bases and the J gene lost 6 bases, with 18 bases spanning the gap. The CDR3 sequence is CASSPSRVGVSNSPLHF. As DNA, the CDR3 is TGTGCCAGCTCACCTTCCAGGGTAGGGGTCTCTAATTCACCCCTCCACTTT.

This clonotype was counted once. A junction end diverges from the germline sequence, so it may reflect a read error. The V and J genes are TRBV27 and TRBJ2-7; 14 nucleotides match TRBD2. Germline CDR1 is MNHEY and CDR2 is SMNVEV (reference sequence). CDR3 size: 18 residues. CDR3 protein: CAGSAGLAGAVSFYEQYF. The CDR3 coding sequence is TGTGCCGGCAGTGCGGGACTAGCGGGAGCGGTTTCATTCTACGAGCAGTACTTC.

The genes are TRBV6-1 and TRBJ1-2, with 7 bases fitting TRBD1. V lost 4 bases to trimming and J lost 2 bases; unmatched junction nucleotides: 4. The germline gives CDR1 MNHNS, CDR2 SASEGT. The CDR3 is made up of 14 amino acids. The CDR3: CASSVRDSNYGYTF. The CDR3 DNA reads TGTGCCAGCAGTGTCCGGGACAGCAACTATGGCTACACCTTC.

CDR3: CASSPNMGYNSPLHF. CDR3 DNA sequence: TGTGCCAGCAGCCCGAACATGGGTTATAATTCACCCCTCCACTTT. The V call is TRBV28, the J call TRBJ1-6, with unresolved D. This CDR3 is built from 15 residues. Trimming took off 6 bases at V and 4 bases at J, with 13 bases between the two ends. Germline lookup yields CDR1 MDHEN and CDR2 SYDVKM.

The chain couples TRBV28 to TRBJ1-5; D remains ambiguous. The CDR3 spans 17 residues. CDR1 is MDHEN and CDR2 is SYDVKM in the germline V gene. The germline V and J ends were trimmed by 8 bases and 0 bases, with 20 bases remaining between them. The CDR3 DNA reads TGTGCCAGCCGAGGGAGCGCGGGAAACGATAGCAATCAGCCCCAGCATTTT. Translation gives CASRGSAGNDSNQPQHF. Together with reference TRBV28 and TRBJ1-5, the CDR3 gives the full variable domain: DVKVTQSSRYLVKRTGEKVFLECVQDMDHENMFWYRQDPGLGLRLIYFSYDVKMKEKGDIPEGYSVSREKKERFSLILESASTNQTSMYLCASRGSAGNDSNQPQHFGDGTRLSIL.

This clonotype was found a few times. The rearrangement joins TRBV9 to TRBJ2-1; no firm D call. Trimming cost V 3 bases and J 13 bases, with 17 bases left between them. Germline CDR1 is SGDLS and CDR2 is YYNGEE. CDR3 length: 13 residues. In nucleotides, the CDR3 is TGTGCCAGCAGCGCATCTGACCCGTTTAGACAGTTCTTC. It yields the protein CASSASDPFRQFF. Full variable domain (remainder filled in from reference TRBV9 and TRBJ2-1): DSGVTQTPKHLITATGQRVTLRCSPRSGDLSVYWYQQSLDQGLQFLIQYYNGEERAKGNILERFSAQQFPDLHSELNLSSLELGDSALYFCASSASDPFRQFFGPGTRLTVL.